This T cell receptor (beta chain) was sequenced during a study of T cells in Graves' hyperthyroidism and ophthalmopathy. Aged 18 to 65, the patients had hyperthyroidism that was newly diagnosed and had lasted under 2 months. Clinical symptoms, serum thyroxine, TRAb, thyroid ultrasound and orbital computed tomography informed diagnoses. V lost 0 bases to trimming and J lost 6 bases; unmatched junction nucleotides: 13. CDR1 MNHEY and CDR2 SVGAGI come from the germline V gene. The CDR3 is made up of 18 amino acids. The investigators amplified TCR beta CDR3 regions from RNA transcripts. In the first-round RT-PCR of the TCR CDR3, the HTBI primer set was used. TCRdb re-analysed the multiplex PCR reads in MiXCR, keeping a single row per CDR3 protein. In the table there are nearly 600,000 distinct CDR3 sequences, around 13% of which are singletons. General study findings and limits: A 13 V-J model separated ophthalmopathy from stable hyperthyroidism. Among clonotypes expanded in thyroid above 0.001, most were also found in blood.

To note about this clonotype: Its matching antigen is unknown. A much bigger clone sits one base away, suggesting this may be a read error.

The sequenced material came from blood. V gene TRBV6-5 combines with J gene TRBJ2-2, with 7 bases fitting TRBD1. This TCR came from a young woman with Graves' hyperthyroidism that later progressed to Graves' ophthalmopathy. The CDR3 spells CASSYSASLTGTAGELFF. CDR3 in DNA: TGTGCCAGCAGTTACTCGGCCAGCTTGACAGGGACCGCCGGGGAGCTGTTTTTT.